This is a list of T cell receptor beta chains from one sample in a study of siplizumab effects on memory and regulatory T cells. Measured with immunoSEQ multiplex PCR; TCRdb has only the in-frame clones, and not every one. The sample has over 65,000 clones; 93% are singletons. The sequenced material came from CD8+ T cells sorted from blood. These receptors all come from a human donor in good health. The CDR3 runs from the conserved cysteine through the conserved F or W. The D gene is left open where the match is weak. Expanded clones get a size class; other rows say once, few or many, or leave the size out.

NA | TRBJ2-7 | TRBV19 | NA | CASSSGAEEYEQYF | TGTGCCAGTAGTTCGGGGGCGGAAGAATACGAGCAGTACTTC
NA | TRBJ1-1 | TRBV11-2 | TRBD1 | CASSLVDRGLVNTEAFF | TGTGCCAGCAGCTTAGTGGACAGGGGGCTGGTGAACACTGAAGCTTTCTTT
NA | TRBJ2-5 | TRBV11-2 | NA | CASSLQGLGETQYF | TGTGCCAGCAGCTTGCAGGGCCTGGGAGAGACCCAGTACTTC
NA | TRBJ2-7 | TRBV11-2 | TRBD1 | CASTRDRVSYEQYF | TGTGCCAGCACCAGGGACAGGGTGAGTTACGAGCAGTACTTC
NA | TRBJ2-2 | TRBV9 | NA | CASSATGELFF | TGTGCCAGCAGCGCCACCGGGGAGCTGTTTTTT
NA | TRBJ2-7 | TRBV27 | TRBD2 | CASSLAGGGAIYEQYF | TGTGCCAGCAGTTTAGCGGGAGGGGGGGCGATCTACGAGCAGTACTTC
NA | TRBJ2-4 | TRBV7-9 | NA | CASSIRQSGKNIQYF | TGTGCCAGCAGTATAAGGCAGTCCGGCAAAAACATTCAGTACTTC
NA | TRBJ2-7 | TRBV4-2 | NA | CASSQEGIVLNFEQYF | TGTGCCAGCAGCCAAGAGGGGATTGTGCTCAATTTCGAGCAGTACTTC
NA | TRBJ2-7 | TRBV4-3 | TRBD1 | CASSQDGQYGTASSYEQYF | TGCGCCAGCAGCCAAGACGGGCAGTATGGGACAGCGAGCTCCTACGAGCAGTACTTC
NA | TRBJ2-7 | TRBV27 | NA | CASSLAENYEQYF | TGTGCCAGCAGTTTGGCAGAAAACTACGAGCAGTACTTC
NA | TRBJ2-5 | TRBV7-9 | NA | CASSPLGETQYF | TGTGCCAGCAGCCCCCTGGGGGAGACCCAGTACTTC
NA | TRBJ1-1 | TRBV27 | NA | CASSFGGVIMNTEAFF | TGTGCCAGCAGTTTTGGAGGGGTGATCATGAACACTGAAGCTTTCTTT
NA | TRBJ2-5 | TRBV7-9 | NA | CASSSIASFQQETQYF | TGTGCCAGCAGCTCCATAGCCTCGTTTCAGCAGGAGACCCAGTACTTC
once | TRBJ1-2 | TRBV7-2 | TRBD1 | CASSSGTGDYGYTF | TGTGCCAGCAGCTCAGGAACAGGGGACTATGGCTACACCTTC
NA | TRBJ2-3 | TRBV21-1 | NA | CANRPSGGPIGTDTQYF | TGTGCCAACCGTCCTAGCGGGGGGCCTATTGGCACAGATACGCAGTATTTT
NA | TRBJ2-5 | TRBV5-6 | NA | CASSWDADETQYF | TGTGCCAGCAGCTGGGACGCCGACGAGACCCAGTACTTC
NA | TRBJ2-2 | TRBV5-8 | NA | CASSPADTNTGELFF | TGTGCCAGCAGCCCGGCAGATACGAACACCGGGGAGCTGTTTTTT
NA | TRBJ2-1 | TRBV7-9 | NA | CASSSPPTNEQFF | TGTGCCAGCAGCTCCCCCCCTACGAATGAGCAGTTCTTC
NA | TRBJ1-5 | TRBV27 | NA | CASSLAGNQPQHF | TGTGCCAGCAGTTTAGCGGGGAATCAGCCCCAGCATTTT
NA | TRBJ2-1 | TRBV4-3 | TRBD2 | CASSQDRAGLAGYNEQFF | TGCGCCAGCAGCCAGGATCGAGCGGGACTAGCGGGCTACAATGAGCAGTTCTTC
NA | TRBJ2-2 | TRBV14 | NA | CASSPRTVNTGELFF | TGTGCCAGCAGCCCCCGGACAGTGAACACCGGGGAGCTGTTTTTT
NA | TRBJ1-1 | TRBV9 | NA | CASSPVGGPEAFF | TGTGCCAGCAGCCCCGTGGGAGGGCCTGAAGCTTTCTTT
NA | TRBJ2-7 | TRBV4-1 | TRBD1 | CASSQDQGEEEQYF | TGCGCCAGCAGCCAAGATCAGGGGGAAGAGGAGCAGTACTTC
NA | TRBJ2-1 | TRBV5-1 | NA | CASSLDGSDYNEQFF | TGCGCCAGCAGCTTGGACGGTAGCGACTACAATGAGCAGTTCTTC
NA | TRBJ2-1 | TRBV27 | NA | CASRVTRFPYNEQFF | TGTGCCAGCAGGGTCACAAGATTCCCTTACAATGAGCAGTTCTTC
NA | TRBJ1-2 | TRBV9 | NA | CASSVFSGGYTF | TGTGCCAGCAGCGTTTTCTCGGGTGGCTACACCTTC
once | TRBJ2-3 | TRBV7-2 | NA | CASRDQIGAGSSTDTQYF | TGTGCCAGCAGGGATCAAATCGGGGCGGGGTCTAGCACAGATACGCAGTATTTT
NA | TRBJ2-7 | TRBV2 | NA | CASFFQSSYEQYF | TGTGCCAGCTTTTTTCAGAGCTCCTACGAGCAGTACTTC
NA | TRBJ2-1 | TRBV4-3 | NA | CASSLVWGNEQFF | TGCGCCAGCAGCCTAGTTTGGGGAAATGAGCAGTTCTTC
NA | TRBJ1-1 | TRBV5-1 | NA | CASNPPSGGEAFF | TGCGCCAGCAACCCGCCTAGTGGGGGTGAAGCTTTCTTT
once | TRBJ1-1 | TRBV12-5 | NA | CASGLVSVEAFF | TGTGCTAGTGGTTTGGTATCCGTAGAAGCTTTCTTT
NA | TRBJ2-7 | TRBV9 | TRBD2 | CASSASPSGLAGYEQYF | TGTGCCAGCAGCGCGAGTCCCTCGGGACTAGCGGGGTACGAGCAGTACTTC
NA | TRBJ1-6 | TRBV27 | TRBD1 | CASSLTEPGQTFSPLHF | TGTGCCAGCAGTTTAACGGAACCGGGACAGACTTTTTCACCCCTCCACTTT
NA | TRBJ1-2 | TRBV19 | NA | CASSPGGVYGYTF | TGTGCCAGTAGCCCCGGGGGGGTCTATGGCTACACCTTC
NA | TRBJ2-7 | TRBV7-2 | NA | CASSPPGLEYEQYF | TGTGCCAGCAGCCCTCCCGGACTTGAATACGAGCAGTACTTC
NA | TRBJ1-1 | TRBV19 | NA | CASSIRPGEPGNTEAFF | TGTGCCAGTAGTATCCGGCCAGGCGAGCCCGGGAACACTGAAGCTTTCTTT
NA | TRBJ2-5 | TRBV27 | NA | CASSPRRVFETQYF | TGTGCCAGCAGTCCGCGAAGGGTTTTCGAGACCCAGTACTTC
NA | TRBJ2-5 | TRBV13 | NA | CASSLAAGAQETQYF | TGTGCCAGCAGCTTAGCGGCAGGGGCTCAGGAGACCCAGTACTTC
once | TRBJ2-1 | TRBV10-3 | TRBD1 | CVTRTGLYNEQFF | TGTGTAACGAGGACAGGGTTATACAATGAGCAGTTCTTC
NA | TRBJ2-7 | TRBV19 | NA | CASRSVGASYEQYF | TGTGCCAGTAGATCTGTGGGGGCATCCTACGAGCAGTACTTC
NA | TRBJ1-1 | TRBV9 | NA | CASSSDGGTNTEAFF | TGTGCCAGCAGCTCCGATGGGGGGACCAACACTGAAGCTTTCTTT
NA | TRBJ1-1 | TRBV4-1 | NA | CASSQDGGNTEAFF | TGCGCCAGCAGCCAAGACGGGGGGAACACTGAAGCTTTCTTT
NA | TRBJ2-3 | TRBV28 | NA | CASSFTVGDTQYF | TGTGCCAGCAGTTTTACGGTCGGGGATACGCAGTATTTT
NA | TRBJ2-7 | TRBV6-5 | NA | CASSPDGEEQYF | TGTGCCAGCAGCCCCGACGGAGAAGAGCAGTACTTC
once | TRBJ1-2 | TRBV19 | NA | CASSVGVWGYTF | TGTGCCAGTAGTGTCGGGGTTTGGGGCTACACCTTC